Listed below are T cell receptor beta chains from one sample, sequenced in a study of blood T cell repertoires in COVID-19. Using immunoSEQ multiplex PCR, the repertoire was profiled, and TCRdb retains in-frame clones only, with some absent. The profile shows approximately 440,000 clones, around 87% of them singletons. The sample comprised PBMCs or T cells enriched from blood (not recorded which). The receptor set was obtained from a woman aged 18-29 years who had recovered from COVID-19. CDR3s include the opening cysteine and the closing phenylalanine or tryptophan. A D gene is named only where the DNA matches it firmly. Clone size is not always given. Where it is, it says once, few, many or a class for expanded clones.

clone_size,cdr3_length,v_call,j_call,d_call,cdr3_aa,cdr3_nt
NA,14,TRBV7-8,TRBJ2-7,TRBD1,CASSSGQGSYEQYF,TGTGCCAGCAGCTCGGGACAGGGCTCCTACGAGCAGTACTTC
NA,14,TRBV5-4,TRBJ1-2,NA,CASSLRGTNYGYTF,TGTGCCAGCAGCCTCAGGGGAACCAACTATGGCTACACCTTC
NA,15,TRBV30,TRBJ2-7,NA,CAWSPLGRLYYEQYF,TGTGCCTGGAGTCCCCTGGGCAGGTTATACTACGAGCAGTACTTC
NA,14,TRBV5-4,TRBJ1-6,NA,CASSLAYPDSPLHF,TGTGCCAGCAGCTTGGCCTATCCGGATTCACCCCTCCACTTT
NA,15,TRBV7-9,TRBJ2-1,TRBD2,CASSLSGGGDNEQFF,TGTGCCAGCAGCTTAAGCGGCGGGGGGGACAATGAGCAGTTCTTC
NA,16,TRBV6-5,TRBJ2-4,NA,CASSYRQGLAKNIQYF,TGTGCCAGCAGTTACCGACAGGGACTAGCCAAAAACATTCAGTACTTC
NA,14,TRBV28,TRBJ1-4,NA,CASSPIGSNEKLFF,TGTGCCAGCAGTCCTATCGGGTCTAATGAAAAACTGTTTTTT
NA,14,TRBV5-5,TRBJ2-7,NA,CASSLEGPSYEQYF,TGTGCCAGCAGCTTGGAGGGGCCCTCCTACGAGCAGTACTTC
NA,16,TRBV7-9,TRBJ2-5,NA,CASSLPGEQYQETQYF,TGTGCCAGCAGCCTCCCCGGGGAGCAGTACCAAGAGACCCAGTACTTC
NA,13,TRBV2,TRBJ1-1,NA,CASMAWPNTEAFF,TGTGCCAGCATGGCATGGCCCAACACTGAAGCTTTCTTT
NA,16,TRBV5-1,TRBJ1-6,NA,CASSLFSGAGNSPLHF,TGCGCCAGCAGCTTGTTCTCAGGGGCTGGGAATTCACCCCTCCACTTT
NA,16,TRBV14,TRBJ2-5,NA,CASSQAFAGSQETQYF,TGTGCCAGCAGTCAAGCGTTTGCCGGGTCACAAGAGACCCAGTACTTC
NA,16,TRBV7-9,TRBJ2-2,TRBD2,CASSSLGGANTGELFF,TGTGCCAGCAGTTCGCTCGGGGGGGCAAACACCGGGGAGCTGTTTTTT
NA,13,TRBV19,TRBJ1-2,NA,CASSQDSNYGYTF,TGTGCCAGTAGCCAGGACAGTAACTATGGCTACACCTTC
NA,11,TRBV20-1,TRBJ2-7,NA,CSARDLYEQYF,TGCAGTGCTAGAGATCTGTACGAGCAGTACTTC
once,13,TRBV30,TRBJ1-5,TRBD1,CAWGTGTGGPQHF,TGTGCCTGGGGGACAGGGACCGGAGGGCCCCAGCATTTT
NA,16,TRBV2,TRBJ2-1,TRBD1,CASSEGGQGAIRGQFF,TGTGCCAGCAGTGAAGGGGGACAGGGAGCTATTCGTGGGCAGTTCTTC
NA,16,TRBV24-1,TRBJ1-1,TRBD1,CATSDLDRGDNTEAFF,TGTGCCACCAGTGACCTGGACAGGGGCGACAACACTGAAGCTTTCTTT
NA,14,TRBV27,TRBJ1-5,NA,CASSPGRGNQPQHF,TGTGCCAGCAGTCCAGGCAGGGGCAATCAGCCCCAGCATTTT
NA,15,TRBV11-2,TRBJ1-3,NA,CASSEEGLTGNTIYF,TGTGCCAGCAGCGAGGAGGGCCTAACTGGAAACACCATATATTTT
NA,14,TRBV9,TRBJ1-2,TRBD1,CASSVGQGLYGYTF,TGTGCCAGCAGCGTAGGACAGGGACTTTATGGCTACACCTTC
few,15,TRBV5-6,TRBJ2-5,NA,CASSLAGGYQETQYF,TGTGCCAGCAGCTTGGCAGGGGGGTACCAAGAGACCCAGTACTTC
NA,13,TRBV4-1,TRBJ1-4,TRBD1,CASSDRVGEKLFF,TGCGCCAGCAGCGACAGGGTAGGTGAAAAACTGTTTTTT
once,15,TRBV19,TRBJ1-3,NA,CASSIQGLSGNTIYF,TGTGCCAGTAGTATACAGGGCCTCTCTGGAAACACCATATATTTT
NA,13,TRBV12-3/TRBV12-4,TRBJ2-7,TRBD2,CASSLAGRYEQYF,TGTGCCAGTTCTCTAGCGGGGCGCTACGAGCAGTACTTC
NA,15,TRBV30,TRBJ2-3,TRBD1,CAWSRQGVRTDTQYF,TGTGCCTGGAGTAGACAGGGAGTGAGGACAGATACGCAGTATTTT
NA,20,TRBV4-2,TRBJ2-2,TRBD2,CASSQGYLAGGLQNTGELFF,TGTGCCAGCAGCCAAGGATATCTGGCGGGGGGCCTTCAGAACACCGGGGAGCTGTTTTTT
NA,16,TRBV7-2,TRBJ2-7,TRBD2,CASSLVGSSGGHEQYF,TGTGCCAGCAGCTTAGTTGGGTCTAGCGGGGGCCACGAGCAGTACTTC
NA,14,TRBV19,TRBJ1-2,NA,CASSIPGGERGYTF,TGTGCCAGTAGTATTCCCGGAGGGGAGCGTGGCTACACCTTC
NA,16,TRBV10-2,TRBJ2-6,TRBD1,CASKGQGAGGANVLTF,TGCGCCAGCAAGGGACAGGGGGCGGGAGGGGCCAACGTCCTGACTTTC
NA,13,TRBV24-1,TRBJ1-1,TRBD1,CATSDTDRAEAFF,TGTGCCACCAGTGATACAGACAGGGCTGAAGCTTTCTTT
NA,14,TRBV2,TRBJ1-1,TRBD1,CASSRQGYDTEAFF,TGTGCCAGCAGCCGACAGGGATACGACACTGAAGCTTTCTTT
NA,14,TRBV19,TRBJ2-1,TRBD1,CASTAGQGVNEQFF,TGTGCCAGTACCGCCGGACAGGGGGTTAATGAGCAGTTCTTC
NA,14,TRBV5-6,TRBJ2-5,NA,CASSLTGRPETQYF,TGTGCCAGCAGCTTAACGGGGAGGCCAGAGACCCAGTACTTC
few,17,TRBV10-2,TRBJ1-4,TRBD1,CASSEGGPYTTNEKLFF,TGCGCCAGCAGTGAAGGGGGCCCCTATACAACTAATGAAAAACTGTTTTTT
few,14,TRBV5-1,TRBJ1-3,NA,CASPPQVTGNTIYF,TGCGCCAGCCCTCCCCAGGTAACTGGAAACACCATATATTTT
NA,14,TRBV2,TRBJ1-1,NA,CASRTLIAVTEAFF,TGTGCCAGCAGGACCCTGATAGCGGTCACTGAAGCTTTCTTT
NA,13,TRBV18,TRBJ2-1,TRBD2,CASSSSGGDEQFF,TGTGCCAGCTCATCCAGCGGGGGGGATGAGCAGTTCTTC
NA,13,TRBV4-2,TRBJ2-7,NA,CASSQEGRGEQYF,TGTGCCAGCAGCCAAGAAGGACGGGGCGAGCAGTACTTC
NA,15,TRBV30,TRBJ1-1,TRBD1,CAWSDGTGGVTEAFF,TGTGCCTGGAGCGATGGGACAGGGGGAGTAACTGAAGCTTTCTTT
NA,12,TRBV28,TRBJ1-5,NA,CASSFLYQPQHF,TGTGCCAGCAGTTTCCTTTATCAGCCCCAGCATTTT